The present T cell receptor (beta chain) was sequenced within a study of long-term antiretroviral therapy in people with HIV. Study-wide context: It was about a decade before the 2015 immediate-ART recommendation that the earliest samples were taken.

Version v3.0 of the immunoSEQ assay ran at survey level. Sequencing aimed to cover about 40,000-55,000 T-cell genomes per sample. Sequencing was performed with immunoSEQ multiplex PCR; in TCRdb, only in-frame clones are kept and a portion is missing. The table lists under 30,000 clones, roughly 80% of them singletons, with roughly 7% in the top ten. V was clipped by 0 bases and J by 0 bases, with 7 bases between them. Germline CDR1 and CDR2: SGHRS and YFSETQ. This CDR3 region has 16 residues. Points on this clone: Its antigen is still unknown.

Study-level results: Pre-ART expanded TRB clones stayed dominant throughout, though often decreasing after ART. Versus controls, repertoires in people with HIV had narrower CDR3 length ranges.

The sequenced sample was unsorted PBMCs, obtained 0.3 years after starting antiretroviral therapy. V usage is TRBV5-1 and J usage is TRBJ2-6; D not certain. The clonotype originates from a middle-aged man with HIV. CDR3 DNA sequence: TGCGCCAGCAGCTTGGGACTGCTCTCTGGGGCCAACGTCCTGACTTTC. Translated: CASSLGLLSGANVLTF.